This TCR beta chain comes out of a study of shared clonotypes between healthy human individuals. The authors ran the assay at deep level. Generated by immunoSEQ multiplex PCR, the TCRdb table keeps only in-frame clones and is missing some. The repertoire holds 1.4 million or so clones, with 98% as singletons. The V and J ends lost 5 bases and 10 bases respectively, with 15 bases between them. Germline CDR1 SGHTA, CDR2 FQGTGA. The CDR3 is made up of 13 amino acids. The receptor was derived from a man aged 25-45 years in good health. Sequencing input: naive CD4+ T cells sorted from blood. Subset described: CD45RA+ positively selected. The chain links TRBV7-3 to TRBJ2-1; D may be TRBD1 (5 bases). The CDR3 spells CASSPGPTGEQFF. Written as DNA, the CDR3 is TGTGCCAGCAGCCCCGGACCAACAGGAGAGCAGTTCTTC.